This T cell receptor beta chain originates from a study of blood T cell repertoires in COVID-19. Trimming cost V 1 base and J 10 bases; bases outside gene matches: 5. The CDR3 is 15 residues long. CDR1 is SGHTA and CDR2 is FQGNSA in the germline V gene. Assay: immunoSEQ multiplex PCR; the TCRdb copy retains only in-frame clones and omits some. The table records about 140,000 clones, approximately 86% of them present only once. This clonotype was obtained from a man in his 70s with acute or convalescent COVID-19. V gene TRBV7-2 combines with J gene TRBJ1-6; 9 bases agree with TRBD1. Sequencing used peripheral blood. The CDR3 sequence is CASSLGGQGDSPLHF. The CDR3 nucleotides read TGTGCCAGCAGCTTAGGGGGACAGGGAGACTCACCCCTCCACTTT.